This entry lists 7 T cell receptor beta chains sequenced from one sample in a study of blood T cell repertoires in COVID-19. Repertoires were generated with immunoSEQ multiplex PCR, while TCRdb's copy carries only in-frame clones and drops some. The table has over 150,000 clones, almost 85% seen once. The sample taken for sequencing was peripheral blood. The receptors were sampled from a woman older than 75 with COVID-19, enrolled during active disease.

The chain carries TRBV30 and TRBJ2-7, with a tentative D call TRBD2 (6 bases). The V gene lost 4 bases and the J gene lost 1 base, with 17 bases spanning the gap. CDR3 length equals 15 residues. The germline V gene has CDR1 GTSNPN and CDR2 SVGIG (reference sequence). DNA of the CDR3: TGTGCCTGGACGCGGGGCTCAATCTCGTCCTACGAGCAGTACTTC. Translating it yields CAWTRGSISSYEQYF.

V and J are TRBV18 and TRBJ2-1, with 8 bases fitting TRBD1. The V segment lost 3 bases and the J segment 3 bases; nucleotides outside the gene matches: 13. CDR1 and CDR2 from the germline V gene are KGHSH and LQKENI. CDR3 length equals 18 residues. CDR3 bases: TGTGCCAGCTCACCGTATATGGACAGGGTACGGTTCTACAATGAGCAGTTCTTC. Its protein product is CASSPYMDRVRFYNEQFF.

In this sample, this clone turned up a few times. This chain connects TRBV2 to TRBJ1-1; D remains ambiguous. Trimming stripped 1 base from V and 12 bases from J, with 9 bases between. Germline CDR1 is SNHLY and CDR2 is FYNNEI. The CDR3 totals 11 residues. For the CDR3, the DNA is TGTGCCAGCAGTGAAGTCCGGTGGTCTTTCTTT. It yields the protein CASSEVRWSFF. The variable domain in full, with the rest retrieved from reference TRBV2 and TRBJ1-1, is EPEVTQTPSHQVTQMGQEVILRCVPISNHLYFYWYRQILGQKVEFLVSFYNNEISEKSEIFDDQFSVERPDGSNFTLKIRSTKLEDSAMYFCASSEVRWSFFGQGTRLTVV.

This clone was observed a single time. This chain links TRBV18 with TRBJ2-1; maybe TRBD1 (5 bases). The CDR3 totals 14 residues. Per the germline V gene, CDR1 is KGHSH and CDR2 is LQKENI. The V end was cut by 5 bases, the J end by 8 bases, with 16 bases between. The CDR3 loop reads CASSETRVSDEQFF. The CDR3 nucleotides are TGTGCCAGCTCAGAAACCAGGGTTTCCGATGAGCAGTTCTTC. The full variable domain, with the rest looked up from reference TRBV18 and TRBJ2-1, is NAGVMQNPRHLVRRRGQEARLRCSPMKGHSHVYWYRQLPEEGLKFMVYLQKENIIDESGMPKERFSAEFPKEGPSILRIQQVVRGDSAAYFCASSETRVSDEQFFGPGTRLTVL.

V is TRBV18 and J is TRBJ2-1; the D gene is possibly TRBD1 (6 bases). The V end was cut by 2 bases, the J end by 7 bases, with 12 bases between. Per the germline V gene, CDR1 is KGHSH and CDR2 is LQKENI. The CDR3 is 14 residues long. CDR3 DNA sequence: TGTGCCAGCTCACCAACACAGGGTTGGAATGAGCAGTTCTTC. Residues: CASSPTQGWNEQFF.

This clone showed up just a few times. The rearrangement joins TRBV5-1 to TRBJ1-6, with D hard to call. The V end lost 0 bases, the J end lost 7 bases, and 11 bases lay between the germline ends. Per the germline V gene, CDR1 is SGHRS and CDR2 is YFSETQ. This CDR3 comprises 15 residues. The CDR3: CASSLAPGNNSPLHF. CDR3 in DNA: TGCGCCAGCAGCTTGGCTCCGGGGAACAATTCACCCCTCCACTTT. Drawing the rest from reference TRBV5-1 and TRBJ1-6, the complete variable domain is KAGVTQTPRYLIKTRGQQVTLSCSPISGHRSVSWYQQTPGQGLQFLFEYFSETQRNKGNFPGRFSGRQFSNSRSEMNVSTLELGDSALYLCASSLAPGNNSPLHFGNGTRLTVT.

This rearrangement joins TRBV27 to TRBJ2-3, with 8 nucleotides matching TRBD1. CDR1 is MNHEY and CDR2 is SMNVEV in the germline V gene (reference sequence). CDR3 length equals 15 residues. V was pared by 8 bases and J by 1 base, with 8 bases of the junction left unmatched. In DNA, the CDR3 is TGTGCCAGCGTATCGTTGGGACAGGGCACAGATACGCAGTATTTT. Encoded protein: CASVSLGQGTDTQYF.